The sequence of this T cell receptor beta chain was determined in a study of control samples from healthy donors and cancer patients. Losses at the gene ends were 4 bases for V and 7 bases for J; bases not matched to a gene: 5. The CDR3 is 15 amino acids. CDR1 SGHTA and CDR2 FQGNSA come from the germline V gene. The repertoire was sequenced with immunoSEQ multiplex PCR; TCRdb's copy has only in-frame clones and lacks some. This table holds over 150,000 clones, around 87% found once. This clonotype was obtained from a woman between 50 and 59 years old in good health. The gene calls are TRBV7-2 and TRBJ2-7, with TRBD2 identical over 15 bases. Source material: blood. CDR3 amino acids: CASSWTSGRAGEQYF. The CDR3 DNA reads TGTGCCAGCAGCTGGACTAGCGGGAGGGCCGGGGAGCAGTACTTC.